This TCR beta chain was sequenced in a study of T cells expressing NK-cell markers. In the study overall: Obtained from sorted CD3+CD56+NKG2C+, CD3+CD56+NKG2C- and CD3+CD56-NKG2C+ T cells were the TCR beta repertoires.

Reanalyzing the 5' RACE reads, TCRdb keeps one entry per CDR3 protein, without DNA. The repertoire table contains 400,000 to 450,000 distinct CDR3 sequences. The sequenced material came from blood T cells: a sorted CD56 or NKG2C T cell subset, CD4+ or CD8+ T cells, or bulk PBMC T cells (not recorded which). The sequence was collected from a woman between 18 and 75 years old in good health.

The CDR3: CASTILGGGPYNEQFF. The chain recombines TRBV27 with TRBJ2-1; TCRdb calls TRBD1, which cannot be checked without DNA. The CDR3 runs to 16 residues. Germline CDR1 is MNHEY and CDR2 is SMNVEV (reference sequence).